This passage covers 4 T cell receptor beta chains from one sample sequenced in a study of blood T cells in healthy people across ages. A second about 6 to 12 cycle PCR used barcoded and J-beta primers. From the 5' RACE reads, TCRdb called clonotypes with MiXCR, one entry per CDR3 protein. The table shows fewer than 900,000 distinct CDR3 sequences, with 40% to 45% occurring only once. Input material: blood. These receptors all stem from a woman between 55 and 75 years old in good health.

The chain uses TRBV6-6 and TRBJ1-1; D remains unclear. Germline-derived CDR1 and CDR2 are MNHNY and SVGAGI (reference sequence). The V gene lost 5 bases and the J gene lost 1 base, with 11 bases spanning the gap. The CDR3 extends over 14 amino acids. The CDR3 protein is CASSQELWNTEAFF. The CDR3 coding sequence is TGTGCCAGCAGTCAGGAATTATGGAACACTGAAGCTTTCTTT.

The rearrangement links TRBV5-8 to TRBJ2-3; maybe TRBD1 (6 bases). CDR1 is SGHTS, CDR2 YDEGEE, per germline. V lost 0 bases and J lost 0, with 11 bases in between. The CDR3 has 16 amino acids. CDR3 loop: CASSLAGTTSTDTQYF. The CDR3 DNA sequence: TGTGCCAGCAGCTTGGCTGGGACAACTAGCACAGATACGCAGTATTTT.

This clonotype was seen a single time. This may come from a read error, since a much larger clone is one base off. The chain couples TRBV10-3 to TRBJ1-2, with 10 positions matching TRBD1. The CDR3 is 14 residues long. The germline gives CDR1 ENHRY, CDR2 SYGVKD. Written as DNA, the CDR3 is TGTGCCATCGGTGAAAAGGGACAGGGGTCTGGCTACACCTTC. Translation: CAIGEKGQGSGYTF.

This clonotype came up a few times. V usage is TRBV7-9 and J usage is TRBJ2-7; possibly TRBD1 or TRBD2 for D (5 bases each). The CDR3 is 12 amino acids. In germline, CDR1 is SEHNR, CDR2 FQNEAQ (reference sequence). The CDR3 DNA is TGTGCAACCCAGTATGGGGGAGACGAGCAGTACTTC. It yields the protein CATQYGGDEQYF. The complete variable domain, with remaining parts taken from reference TRBV7-9 and TRBJ2-7, reads DTGVSQNPRHKITKRGQNVTFRCDPISEHNRLYWYRQTLGQGPEFLTYFQNEAQLEKSRLLSDRFSAERPKGSFSTLEIQRTEQGDSAMYLCATQYGGDEQYFGPGTRLTVT.